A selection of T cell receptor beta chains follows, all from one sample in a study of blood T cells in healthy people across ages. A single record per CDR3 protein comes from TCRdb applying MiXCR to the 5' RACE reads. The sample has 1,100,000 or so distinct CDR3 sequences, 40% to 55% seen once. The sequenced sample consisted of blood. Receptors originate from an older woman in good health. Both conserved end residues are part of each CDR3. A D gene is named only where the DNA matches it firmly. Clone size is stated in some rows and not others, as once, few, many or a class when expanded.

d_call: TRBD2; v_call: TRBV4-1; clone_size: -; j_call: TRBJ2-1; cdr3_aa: CASSQLRPRRGEDNEQFF; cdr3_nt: TGCGCCAGCAGCCAACTTCGTCCGCGGCGGGGGGAGGACAATGAGCAGTTCTTC
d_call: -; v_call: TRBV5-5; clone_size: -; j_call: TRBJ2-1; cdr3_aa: CASSRDFYNEQFF; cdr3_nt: TGTGCCAGCAGCCGGGATTTCTACAATGAGCAGTTCTTC
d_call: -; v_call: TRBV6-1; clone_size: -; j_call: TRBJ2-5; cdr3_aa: CASSHRDFLRETQYF; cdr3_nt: TGTGCCAGCAGCCACCGGGACTTCCTTAGGGAGACCCAGTACTTC
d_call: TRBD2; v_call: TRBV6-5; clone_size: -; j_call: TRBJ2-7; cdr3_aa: CASSYPRASGYTYEQYF; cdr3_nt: TGTGCCAGCAGTTACCCCCGGGCTAGCGGCTATACCTACGAGCAGTACTTC
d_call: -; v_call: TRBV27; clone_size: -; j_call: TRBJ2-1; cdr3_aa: CASSLRVEQGNEQFF; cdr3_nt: TGTGCCAGCAGTCTGAGGGTTGAACAAGGCAATGAGCAGTTCTTC
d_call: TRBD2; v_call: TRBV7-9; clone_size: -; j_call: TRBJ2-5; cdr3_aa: CASSLPIAGGGETQYF; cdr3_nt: TGTGCCAGCAGCTTACCCATAGCGGGAGGAGGGGAGACCCAGTACTTC
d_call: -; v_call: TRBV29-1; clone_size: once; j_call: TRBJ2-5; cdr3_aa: CSVGAETVLRKQYF; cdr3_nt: TGCAGCGTGGGCGCCGAGACAGTCCTACGGAAGCAGTACTTC
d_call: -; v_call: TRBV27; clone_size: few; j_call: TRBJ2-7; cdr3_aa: CASSPSPGQRTYEQYF; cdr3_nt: TGTGCCAGCAGTCCCTCCCCGGGGCAGAGGACCTACGAGCAGTACTTC
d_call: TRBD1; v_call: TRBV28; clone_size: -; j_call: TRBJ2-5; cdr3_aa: CASSKAGQDLYQETQYF; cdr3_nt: TGTGCCAGCAGTAAAGCCGGACAGGACCTTTATCAAGAGACCCAGTACTTC
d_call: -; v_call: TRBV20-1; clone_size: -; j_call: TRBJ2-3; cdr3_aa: CSARGAGTDTQYF; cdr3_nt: TGCAGTGCTAGAGGCGCTGGGACAGATACGCAGTATTTT
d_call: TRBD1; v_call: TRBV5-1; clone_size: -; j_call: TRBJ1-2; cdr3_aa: CASSLRSGGYGYTF; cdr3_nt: TGCGCCAGCAGCTTGAGGTCAGGGGGATATGGCTACACCTTC
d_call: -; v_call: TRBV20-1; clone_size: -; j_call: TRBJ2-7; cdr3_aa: CSARAGTGEQYF; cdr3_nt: TGCAGTGCTAGAGCGGGGACGGGCGAGCAGTACTTC
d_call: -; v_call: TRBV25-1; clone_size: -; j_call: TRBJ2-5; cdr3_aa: CASSDLTVQETQYF; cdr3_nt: TGTGCCAGCAGTGACCTAACGGTACAAGAGACCCAGTACTTC
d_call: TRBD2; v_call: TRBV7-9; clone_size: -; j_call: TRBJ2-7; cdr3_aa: CASSRGLAGKEGHEQYF; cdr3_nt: TGTGCCAGCAGCCGGGGACTAGCGGGAAAAGAGGGCCACGAGCAGTACTTC
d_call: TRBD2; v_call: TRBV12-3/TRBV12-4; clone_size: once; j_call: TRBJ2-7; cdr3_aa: CASSGIPAGGPLYEQYF; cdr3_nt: TGTGCCAGCAGTGGGATCCCAGCGGGAGGGCCTCTGTACGAGCAGTACTTC